The clone carrying this T cell receptor (beta chain) has a count of ten or more. Antigen specificity is unknown. The data stem from a study of T cells in Graves' hyperthyroidism and ophthalmopathy. Study-level results: Appearing also in blood were most of the thyroid clonotypes expanded above 0.001.

CDR1 and CDR2 (germline): DFQATT, SNEGSKA (reference sequence). The CDR3 sequence is 12 residues long. V was pared by 7 bases and J by 1 base, with 10 bases between. From RNA transcripts, TCR beta CDR3 regions were amplified. With the HTBI primer set, the TCR CDR3 went through a first round of RT-PCR. TCRdb independently ran MiXCR on the multiplex PCR reads; one entry per CDR3 protein. The table has under 550,000 distinct CDR3 sequences, roughly 13% seen once. Clinical symptoms, serum thyroxine, TRAb, thyroid ultrasound and orbital computed tomography established diagnosis. This sequence joins TRBV20-1 and TRBJ2-5; D uncertain. The sequence came from a woman younger than 35 with Graves' hyperthyroidism. Material: blood. The CDR3 loop is CSVTKSQETQYF. The CDR3, as DNA: TGCAGTGTCACAAAGTCCCAAGAGACCCAGTACTTC.